This T cell receptor beta chain was recovered during a study of blood T cell repertoires in COVID-19. Looking at the study overall: Some COVID-19 samples were acute and others convalescent; all came from the United States, Italy and Spain. T cells, B-cell-depleted T cells, or PBMCs supplied cDNA or gDNA.

Original processing methods: From reference gene primer amplification, estimates of nucleated cell counts were derived. Only in-frame clones appear in the TCRdb table, and some are missing; sequencing was by immunoSEQ multiplex PCR. From that table come the V and J calls and clone size; the DNA was used to work out D and trimming. The sample lists under 300,000 clones, approximately 91% occurring once. Germline CDR1 DFQATT, CDR2 SNEGSKA (reference sequence). V lost 4 bases and J lost 5, with 4 bases in between. The CDR3 has 10 residues. The chain combines TRBV20-1 with TRBJ2-3; D gene unclear. The sample comprised PBMCs or T cells enriched from blood (not recorded which). The receptor was isolated from a woman in her forties with acute COVID-19. Here the CDR3 reads CSANRDTQYF. The CDR3 DNA reads TGCAGTGCTAATAGAGATACGCAGTATTTT.